The next 19 T cell receptor beta chains were all read from a single sample in a study of T cells in Graves' hyperthyroidism and ophthalmopathy. The source material, RNA transcripts, was used to amplify TCR beta CDR3 regions. The primer set for the first-round RT-PCR of the TCR CDR3 was HTBI. TCRdb independently ran MiXCR on the multiplex PCR reads; one entry per CDR3 protein. The table has around 500,000 distinct CDR3 sequences, under 25% seen once. Sequenced sample: blood. The receptors shown here come from a woman aged 70-85 years with Graves' ophthalmopathy.

This clonotype was counted at least ten times. This rearrangement joins TRBV28 to TRBJ2-5; D might be TRBD1 (6 bases). The length of the CDR3 is 13 residues. Looked up from germline, CDR1 is MDHEN and CDR2 is SYDVKM. Deletions cut 6 bases from V and 3 bases from J, with 11 bases between. The CDR3 DNA follows: TGTGCCAGCAGAGAACAGGGAAAAGAGACCCAGTACTTC. This encodes CASREQGKETQYF. Full variable domain (remainder filled in from reference TRBV28 and TRBJ2-5): DVKVTQSSRYLVKRTGEKVFLECVQDMDHENMFWYRQDPGLGLRLIYFSYDVKMKEKGDIPEGYSVSREKKERFSLILESASTNQTSMYLCASREQGKETQYFGPGTRLLVL.

The DNA of the CDR3 is TGCAGCGTCGCTCCAACAGGGCCAGGAAACACCATATATTTT. Its protein product is CSVAPTGPGNTIYF. The rearrangement links TRBV29-1 to TRBJ1-3; D is possibly TRBD1 (6 bases). This CDR3 has 14 amino acids. V was trimmed by 6 bases and J by 4 bases, leaving 16 bases between them. Germline V gives CDR1 SQVTM, CDR2 ANQGSEA. The entire variable domain, with the rest obtained from reference TRBV29-1 and TRBJ1-3, is as follows: SAVISQKPSRDICQRGTSLTIQCQVDSQVTMMFWYRQQPGQSLTLIATANQGSEATYESGFVIDKFPISRPNLTFSTLTVSNMSPEDSSIYLCSVAPTGPGNTIYFGEGSWLTVV.

CDR3 nucleotides: TGCGCCAGCAGTACAGGGAACTCACCCCTCCACTTT. Amino acid sequence: CASSTGNSPLHF. The chain is built from TRBV5-1 and TRBJ1-6; TRBD1 is a possible D gene (6 bases). Trimming shortened V by 5 bases and J by 10 bases, and 10 bases separated the two germline ends. The CDR3 is 12 residues long. Germline V gives CDR1 SGHRS, CDR2 YFSETQ.

On this clonotype: A junction end diverges from the germline sequence, so it may reflect a read error. The chain carries TRBV7-9 and TRBJ2-5, with 12 bases lining up with TRBD1. Looked up from germline, CDR1 is SEHNR and CDR2 is FQNEAQ (reference sequence). The CDR3 sequence is 14 residues long. The CDR3 loop reads CPSGDRGPEETQYF. CDR3 bases: TGTCCCAGCGGGGACAGGGGGCCGGAAGAGACCCAGTACTTC.

This clonotype has ten or more counts. V usage is TRBV12-3 or TRBV12-4 and J usage is TRBJ2-3, with TRBD2 matching over 12 bases. CDR3 length equals 15 residues. The V gene end was trimmed by 5 bases and the J gene end by 4 bases; junction bases not matched to a gene: 4. In nucleotides, the CDR3 is TGTGCCAGCAGTCCTAGCGGGAGGGCCGCAGATACGCAGTATTTT. This codes for CASSPSGRAADTQYF.

The chain has TRBV29-1 and TRBJ2-1; 8 bases fit TRBD2. Germline assignment: CDR1 SQVTM and CDR2 ANQGSEA. The trim removed 6 bases at V and 3 bases at J, leaving 7 bases unmatched. The CDR3 extends over 14 amino acids. In DNA form, the CDR3 reads TGCAGCGTATCAGCGGGAGCCCTCTACAATGAGCAGTTCTTC. Its translation: CSVSAGALYNEQFF.

V usage is TRBV18 and J usage is TRBJ2-1; D perhaps matches TRBD1 (5 bases). Germline V CDR1 and CDR2: KGHSH, LQKENI. The CDR3 has 13 amino acids. V was pared by 2 bases and J by 8 bases, with 10 bases between. CDR3 amino acids: CASSPEGAHEQFF. The CDR3 DNA reads TGTGCCAGCTCACCAGAAGGGGCCCATGAGCAGTTCTTC.

In its sample, this clonotype was seen a few times. The chain combines TRBV11-2 with TRBJ2-1; weak D call: TRBD2 (6 bases). Trimming removed 5 bases from V and 7 bases from J, with 15 bases in between. In germline, CDR1 is SGHAT, CDR2 FQNNGV. CDR3 size: 14 residues. The CDR3 bases are TGTGCCAGCAGCGCCATTGGTGGGGGGAATGAGCAGTTCTTC. It yields the protein CASSAIGGGNEQFF.

Concerning this clonotype: A junction boundary mismatches the germline segment, possibly from a read error. The chain carries TRBV2 and TRBJ2-5; TRBD1 matches at 9 bases. CDR1 is SNHLY and CDR2 is FYNNEI in the germline V gene. The CDR3 consists of 15 residues. CDR3 loop: CASSSPDRGDWTQHF. For the CDR3, the DNA is TGTGCCAGCAGCTCCCCGGACAGGGGAGACTGGACCCAGCACTTC.

There are a few counts of this clonotype. The chain is built from TRBV6-2 or TRBV6-3 and TRBJ2-1, with a tentative D call TRBD2 (6 bases). The CDR3 runs 12 residues. Germline V CDR1 and CDR2: MNHEY, SVGEGT. Trimming took off 6 bases at V and 5 bases at J, with 8 bases between the two ends. The CDR3 sequence: CASREGNNEQFF. The CDR3, as DNA: TGTGCCAGCAGGGAGGGAAACAATGAGCAGTTCTTC.

Note on this clonotype: One end of the junction fails to match germline, which may point to a read error. The rearrangement joins TRBV7-9 to TRBJ2-1; weak D call: TRBD2 (6 bases). The CDR3 runs to 14 residues. The germline CDR1 and CDR2 sequences are SEHNR and FQNEAQ (reference sequence). CDR3 loop: CASSPIAVHNEQLF. CDR3 sequence (DNA): TGTGCCAGCAGCCCGATAGCGGTCCACAATGAGCAGCTCTTC.

This clonotype has just a few counts. The chain joins TRBV20-1 to TRBJ1-6; 7 bases are a match to TRBD1. The CDR3 sequence is 16 residues long. Germline CDR1 and CDR2: DFQATT and SNEGSKA (reference sequence). J was trimmed by 3 bases and V by 2 bases; bases with no gene match: 7. The CDR3 spells CSARKSGQVYNSPLHF. The CDR3 nucleotides read TGCAGTGCTAGAAAATCCGGACAGGTCTATAATTCACCCCTCCACTTT.

The chain couples TRBV7-2 to TRBJ2-1, with unresolved D. The CDR3 has 13 amino acids. Trimming took off 5 bases at V and 5 bases at J, with 10 bases between the two ends. CDR1 is SGHTA, CDR2 FQGNSA, per germline. CDR3 amino acids: CASSRPSDNEQFF. CDR3 DNA sequence: TGTGCCAGCAGCCGCCCTAGTGACAATGAGCAGTTCTTC. The whole variable domain, remainder taken from reference TRBV7-2 and TRBJ2-1, is GAGVSQSPSNKVTEKGKDVELRCDPISGHTALYWYRQSLGQGLEFLIYFQGNSAPDKSGLPSDRFSAERTGGSVSTLTIQRTQQEDSAVYLCASSRPSDNEQFFGPGTRLTVL.

This clonotype was observed many times. The chain recombines TRBV12-3 or TRBV12-4 with TRBJ1-5; D unresolved. V lost 6 bases to trimming and J lost 6 bases, with 12 bases between them. The CDR3 is made up of 13 amino acids. CDR3 sequence: CASSRTSFQPQHF. CDR3 coding DNA: TGTGCCAGCAGCCGTACGTCGTTTCAGCCCCAGCATTTT.

Of note for this clonotype: The junction differs from germline at one of its ends, possibly a read error. The gene calls are TRBV12-5 and TRBJ2-3; 7 positions agree with TRBD1. This CDR3 region has 21 residues. The germline gives CDR1 LGHNT, CDR2 FRNRAP. This CDR3 is CASGLVLVGTAPRVLTDTQDF. The CDR3 nucleotides read TGTGCTAGTGGTTTGGTATTAGTCGGGACAGCCCCGAGGGTGCTCACAGATACGCAGGATTTT.

The V and J genes are TRBV5-4 and TRBJ2-7; possibly TRBD1 or TRBD2 for D (5 bases each). Germline assignment: CDR1 SGHNT and CDR2 YYREEE (reference sequence). CDR3 length: 13 residues. The V end was cut by 6 bases, the J end by 3 bases, with 13 bases between. The CDR3 DNA reads TGTGCCAGCACCACCGGGACGAACTACGAGCAGTACTTC. Protein product: CASTTGTNYEQYF.

V gene TRBV5-4 combines with J gene TRBJ2-3; no firm D call. The V gene lost 4 bases and the J gene lost 6 bases, with 12 bases spanning the gap. The CDR3 covers 13 residues. CDR1 is SGHNT and CDR2 is YYREEE in the germline V gene (reference sequence). Written as DNA, the CDR3 is TGTGCCAGCAGCACCCGGGCGTCGGATACGCAGTATTTT. This translates into CASSTRASDTQYF.

This clonotype was seen a handful of times. The V and J genes are TRBV7-9 and TRBJ1-1, with D hard to call. This CDR3 spans 14 amino acids. Trimming left V 1 base short and J 2 bases short, with 8 bases between. The germline V gene has CDR1 SEHNR and CDR2 FQNEAQ (reference sequence). The CDR3 DNA reads TGTGCCAGCAGCTTAGAAGTCATAAACACTGAAGCTTTCTTT. Protein sequence: CASSLEVINTEAFF.

This rearrangement joins TRBV7-9 to TRBJ2-3; D is ambiguous. Between the trimmed V and J ends, which lost 1 base and 4 bases, there was a span of 12 bases. Per the germline V gene, CDR1 is SEHNR and CDR2 is FQNEAQ (reference sequence). The CDR3 has 15 residues. The CDR3 DNA reads TGTGCCAGCAGCTTAGGATATGGGAAGGCAGATACGCAGTATTTT. Protein: CASSLGYGKADTQYF. Based on the CDR3 plus reference TRBV7-9 and TRBJ2-3, the full variable domain is DTGVSQNPRHKITKRGQNVTFRCDPISEHNRLYWYRQTLGQGPEFLTYFQNEAQLEKSRLLSDRFSAERPKGSFSTLEIQRTEQGDSAMYLCASSLGYGKADTQYFGPGTRLTVL.